This TCR beta chain appears in the sequencing data of a study of radiotherapy plus CTLA-4 blockade in lung cancer. The method was immunoSEQ multiplex PCR; TCRdb's version includes in-frame clones alone and lacks a portion of them. The sample carries a few thousand clones, roughly 84% recorded once. With V trimmed by 6 bases and J by 7 bases, 4 bases remained unmatched. Germline values: CDR1 KGHSH, CDR2 LQKENI. This CDR3 contains 13 residues. This receptor was taken from a human donor with non-small cell lung cancer that progressed on radiotherapy plus ipilimumab. The chain employs TRBV18 and TRBJ2-7; 12 bases are shared with TRBD2. This specimen consisted of tumor tissue, obtained from a patient treated with radiotherapy plus ipilimumab. The CDR3 protein is CASSQGLAGEQYF. The CDR3 nucleotides are TGTGCCAGCTCCCAAGGACTAGCGGGGGAGCAGTACTTC.